These 14 T cell receptor beta chains were all obtained from the same sample, sequenced in a study of T cell responses to AZD1222 COVID-19 vaccine. Repertoires were generated with immunoSEQ multiplex PCR, while TCRdb's copy carries only in-frame clones and drops some. The sample holds 80,000 to 100,000 clones, 88% seen once. Sample: peripheral blood, taken on day 0 of AZD1222 vaccination. Receptors were obtained from an adult in good health.

The chain recombines TRBV29-1 with TRBJ2-2, with TRBD2 matching over 14 bases. The germline V gene has CDR1 SQVTM and CDR2 ANQGSEA. This CDR3 is 15 amino acids long. J lost 7 bases, V lost 8 bases, and 9 bases had no gene match. The CDR3: CSTEGTSGSGGELFF. In DNA, the CDR3 is TGCAGCACCGAGGGGACTAGCGGGAGTGGCGGGGAGCTGTTTTTT.

Written as DNA, the CDR3 is TGTGCCAGCAGCCATAGAACGGCTTCACCCCTCCACTTT. This gives the protein CASSHRTASPLHF. The chain has TRBV3-1 (or the pseudogene TRBV3-2) and TRBJ1-6; D not certain. This CDR3 comprises 13 residues. V was cut by 3 bases and J by 9 bases, with 9 bases left in between. Germline V lookup: CDR1 LGHDT, CDR2 YNNKEL (reference sequence).

The chain employs TRBV29-1 and TRBJ2-3; unclear D gene. CDR1 is SQVTM and CDR2 is ANQGSEA in the germline V gene. The CDR3 is 11 residues long. The V end was cut by 6 bases, the J end by 6 bases, with 10 bases between. In nucleotides, the CDR3 is TGCAGCGTCCCGATGAGGGATACGCAGTATTTT. This codes for CSVPMRDTQYF.

CDR3 DNA: TGTGCCAGCAGCTTGGGGACTAGCGGATACCAAGAGACCCAGTACTTC. Translated, it gives CASSLGTSGYQETQYF. The rearrangement uses TRBV7-8 and TRBJ2-5, with 11 nucleotides matching TRBD2. Germline-derived CDR1 and CDR2 are SGHVS and FQNEAQ. V shed 3 bases, J shed 0 bases, and the junction held 3 bases outside the gene matches. The CDR3 loop spans 16 amino acids.

This chain connects TRBV30 to TRBJ2-1; no reliable D call. The CDR3 length is 13 residues. Trimming took 5 bases from V and 5 from J, leaving 13 bases between them. Germline lookup yields CDR1 GTSNPN and CDR2 SVGIG (reference sequence). The CDR3 sequence: CAWFPELNNEQFF. The DNA for the CDR3 is TGTGCCTGGTTTCCGGAGTTGAACAATGAGCAGTTCTTC.

This chain connects TRBV7-9 to TRBJ2-7, with TRBD2 as a possible D gene (5 bases). CDR1 and CDR2 from the germline V gene are SEHNR and FQNEAQ (reference sequence). Deletions cut 5 bases from V and 0 bases from J, with 14 bases between. The CDR3 length is 15 residues. This chain's CDR3 is CASSHPGVGSYEQYF. DNA of the CDR3: TGTGCCAGCAGCCATCCCGGGGTCGGCTCCTACGAGCAGTACTTC.

The rearrangement joins TRBV25-1 to TRBJ1-3, with D maybe TRBD1 (5 bases). Trimming stripped 4 bases from V and 4 bases from J, with 20 bases between. Germline loops: CDR1 MGHDK, CDR2 SYGVNS. The CDR3 totals 17 residues. CDR3 DNA: TGTGCCAGCAGTGCCCCCCCTGGGGCGTCGTCCGGAAACACCATATATTTT. It specifies CASSAPPGASSGNTIYF.

The chain carries TRBV5-1 and TRBJ1-1, with no clear D. The CDR3 covers 14 residues. Germline CDR1 SGHRS, CDR2 YFSETQ. V lost 0 bases, J lost 4 bases, and 10 bases lay in between. CDR3 nucleotides: TGCGCCAGCAGCTTGGCTCGGGAGGGCACTGAAGCTTTCTTT. Its protein product is CASSLAREGTEAFF.

For this clone: This sample also contains other DNA sequences that code for the same CDR3. This chain uses TRBV13 with TRBJ2-1, with 7 bases lining up with TRBD2. The V and J ends lost 3 bases and 10 bases, in that order; junction bases with no gene match: 0. This CDR3 has 11 amino acids. The germline V gene has CDR1 PRHDT and CDR2 FYEKMQ (reference sequence). The CDR3 DNA reads as TGTGCCAGCAGCTTGGGGGGGGAGCAGTTCTTC. It specifies CASSLGGEQFF.

The chain couples TRBV3-1 (or the pseudogene TRBV3-2) to TRBJ1-2; perhaps TRBD1 as D (6 bases). CDR1 is LGHDT, CDR2 YNNKEL, per germline (reference sequence). There are 14 residues in the CDR3. V shed 0 bases and J shed 3 bases, with 8 bases lying between them. The CDR3 DNA is TGTGCCAGCAGCCAAGAGGGGGCCTACTATGGCTACACCTTC. Protein: CASSQEGAYYGYTF.

This rearrangement joins TRBV19 to TRBJ1-3; D unclear. The germline CDR1 and CDR2 sequences are LNHDA and SQIVND (reference sequence). V was cut by 7 bases and J by 2 bases, with 12 bases left in between. The CDR3 length is 14 residues. Written as DNA, the CDR3 is TGTGCCAGTACGACTTTTTCGGCTGGAAACACCATATATTTT. Encoded protein: CASTTFSAGNTIYF.

This rearrangement joins TRBV25-1 to TRBJ1-2, with 10 nucleotides matching TRBD1. This CDR3 is 15 amino acids long. J gave up 2 bases and V 5 bases, and 5 bases lay outside the gene matches. Germline V gene sequence: CDR1 MGHDK, CDR2 SYGVNS. For the CDR3, the DNA is TGTGCCAGCAGTTTCTGGACAGGGGGAAACTATGGCTACACCTTC. Protein product: CASSFWTGGNYGYTF.

The genes are TRBV5-4 and TRBJ1-3, with TRBD1 identical over 7 bases. V lost 5 bases, J lost 0 bases, and 17 bases stayed unmatched. This CDR3 has 19 amino acids. Germline V gives CDR1 SGHNT, CDR2 YYREEE (reference sequence). Here the CDR3 reads CASSPDRDHLLLSGNTIYF. In nucleotides, the CDR3 is TGTGCCAGCAGTCCCGACAGGGACCATTTACTCCTCTCTGGAAACACCATATATTTT.

The chain recombines TRBV10-3 with TRBJ1-6; 10 bases fit TRBD1. CDR3 length equals 13 residues. Germline V CDR1 and CDR2: ENHRY, SYGVKD. J gave up 10 bases and V 7 bases, and 4 bases lay outside the gene matches. This CDR3 reads CAIKRDRGSPLHF. The CDR3 nucleotides read TGTGCCATCAAGAGGGACAGGGGCTCACCCCTCCACTTT.